Below are 8 T cell receptor beta chains sequenced from a single sample in a study of CD8 T cells in ankylosing spondylitis. TCRdb redid the calling of the 5' RACE reads with MiXCR, one entry per CDR3 protein. The sample has approximately 200,000 distinct CDR3 sequences, 13% seen once. Sequences were obtained from blood, either unsorted or a sorted T cell fraction (not recorded which). The receptors here all came from a female donor with ankylosing spondylitis or in good health (not recorded which).

This clonotype was recorded a few times. The chain links TRBV9 to TRBJ2-2; a possible D gene is TRBD2 (6 bases). The germline V gene encodes CDR1 SGDLS and CDR2 YYNGEE. V was clipped by 0 bases and J by 1 base, with 7 bases between them. This CDR3 has 15 residues. The CDR3 protein is CASSVVGGNTGELFF. The CDR3 DNA follows: TGTGCCAGCAGCGTAGTGGGGGGGAACACCGGGGAGCTGTTTTTT.

This clonotype appeared many times. This sequence joins TRBV20-1 and TRBJ2-3; TRBD2 matches at 8 bases. Germline trimming cut 3 bases from V and 0 bases from J; bases unmatched to any gene: 11. The germline gives CDR1 DFQATT, CDR2 SNEGSKA (reference sequence). This CDR3 has 17 amino acids. This CDR3 is CSASHRASGPSTDTQYF. The CDR3 coding sequence is TGCAGTGCTAGCCATAGGGCTAGCGGGCCTAGCACAGATACGCAGTATTTT.

This clonotype was recorded many times. V gene TRBV18 combines with J gene TRBJ2-1; TRBD2 might be the D (5 bases). Germline assignment: CDR1 KGHSH and CDR2 LQKENI. Trimming cost V 6 bases and J 6 bases, with 15 bases left between them. The CDR3 is 14 amino acids. The chain's CDR3 is CASSVELLVNEQFF. CDR3 nucleotide sequence: TGTGCCAGCTCCGTGGAACTACTAGTCAATGAGCAGTTCTTC.

The chain employs TRBV20-1 and TRBJ2-7; TRBD2 aligns across 10 bases. Germline lookup yields CDR1 DFQATT and CDR2 SNEGSKA (reference sequence). CDR3 length: 13 amino acids. This CDR3 is CRVSGRRVDEQYF. DNA of the CDR3: TGCAGGGTTAGCGGGAGGAGAGTCGACGAGCAGTACTTC.

This clonotype was seen at least ten times. The CDR3 DNA reads as TGTGCCAGCAGTCCTCCCCTGACAGCACAGTTCTTC. Translating it yields CASSPPLTAQFF. This chain connects TRBV12-3 or TRBV12-4 to TRBJ2-1; possible D gene TRBD1, 5 bases. The V gene lost 5 bases and the J gene lost 13 bases, with 15 bases spanning the gap. The CDR3 is made up of 12 amino acids.

The rearrangement links TRBV30 to TRBJ1-2; the D is unclear. This CDR3 has 10 residues. Germline values: CDR1 GTSNPN, CDR2 SVGIG (reference sequence). The germline V and J ends were trimmed by 4 bases and 11 bases, with 11 bases remaining between them. The DNA of the CDR3 is TGTGCCTGGATGGAGTCCCGTTACACCTTC. As protein: CAWMESRYTF.

This clonotype came up a few times. This chain links TRBV25-1 with TRBJ2-3; possibly TRBD2 for D (6 bases). CDR3 length: 15 amino acids. V was cut by 2 bases and J by 2 bases, with 11 bases left in between. The germline V gene has CDR1 MGHDK and CDR2 SYGVNS. This chain's CDR3 is CASSEGGGVTDTQYF. The CDR3 DNA sequence: TGTGCCAGCAGTGAAGGTGGAGGGGTCACAGATACGCAGTATTTT.

This clonotype was recorded many times. V is TRBV12-3 or TRBV12-4 and J is TRBJ1-2; the D is unclear. Trimming left V 6 bases short and J 0 bases short, with 8 bases between. The CDR3 loop spans 13 amino acids. For the CDR3, the DNA is TGTGCCAGCAGGGCGGGAGCTAACTATGGCTACACCTTC. Encoded protein: CASRAGANYGYTF.